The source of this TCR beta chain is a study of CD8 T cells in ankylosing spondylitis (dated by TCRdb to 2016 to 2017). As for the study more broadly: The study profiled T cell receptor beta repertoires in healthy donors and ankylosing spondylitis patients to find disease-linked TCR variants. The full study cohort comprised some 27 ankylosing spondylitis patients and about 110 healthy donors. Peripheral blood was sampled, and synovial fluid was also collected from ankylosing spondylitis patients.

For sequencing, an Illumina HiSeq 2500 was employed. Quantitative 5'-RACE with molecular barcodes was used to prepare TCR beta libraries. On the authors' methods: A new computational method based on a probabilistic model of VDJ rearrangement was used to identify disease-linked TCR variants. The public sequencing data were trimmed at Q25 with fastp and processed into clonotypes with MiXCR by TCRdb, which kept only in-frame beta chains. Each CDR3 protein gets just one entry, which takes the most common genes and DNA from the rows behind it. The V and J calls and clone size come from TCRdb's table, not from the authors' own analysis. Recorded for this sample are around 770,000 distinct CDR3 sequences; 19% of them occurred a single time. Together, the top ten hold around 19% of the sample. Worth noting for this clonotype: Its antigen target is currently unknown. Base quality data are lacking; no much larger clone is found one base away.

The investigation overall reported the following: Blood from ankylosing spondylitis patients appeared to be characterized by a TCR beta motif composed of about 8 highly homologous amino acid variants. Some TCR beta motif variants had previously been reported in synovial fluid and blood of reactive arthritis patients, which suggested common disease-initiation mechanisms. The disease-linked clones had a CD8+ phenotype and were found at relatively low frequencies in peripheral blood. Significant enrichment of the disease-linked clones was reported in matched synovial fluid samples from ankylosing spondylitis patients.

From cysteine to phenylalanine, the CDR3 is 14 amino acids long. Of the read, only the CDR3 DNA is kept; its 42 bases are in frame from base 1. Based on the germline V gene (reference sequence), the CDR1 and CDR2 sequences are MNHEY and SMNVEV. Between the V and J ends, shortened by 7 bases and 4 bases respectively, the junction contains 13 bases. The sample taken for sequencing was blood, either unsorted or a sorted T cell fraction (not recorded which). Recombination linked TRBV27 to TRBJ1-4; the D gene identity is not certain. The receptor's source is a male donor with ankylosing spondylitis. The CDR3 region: CASKSTGYNEKLFF. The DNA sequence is TGTGCCAGCAAATCGACGGGATATAATGAAAAACTGTTTTTT. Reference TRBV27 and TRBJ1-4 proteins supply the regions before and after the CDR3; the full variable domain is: EAQVTQNPRYLITVTGKKLTVTCSQNMNHEYMSWYRQDPGLGLRQIYYSMNVEVTDKGDVPEGYKVSRKEKRNFPLILESPSPNQTSLYFCASKSTGYNEKLFFGSGTQLSVL.